Following are 10 T cell receptor beta chains from one sample sequenced in a study of T cells expressing NK-cell markers. Each CDR3 protein gets one entry in TCRdb, which reprocessed the 5' RACE reads and gives no DNA. This repertoire includes about 460,000 distinct CDR3 sequences. Sequencing used blood T cells: a sorted CD56 or NKG2C T cell subset, CD4+ or CD8+ T cells, or bulk PBMC T cells (not recorded which). Every receptor here comes from a woman in her fifties or sixties in good health.

This chain joins TRBV12-3 or TRBV12-4 and TRBJ2-1; TCRdb selects TRBD2, and the lack of DNA leaves this call unchecked. The length of the CDR3 is 14 residues. CDR3: CASRRVISYNEQFF.

V gene TRBV7-8 combines with J gene TRBJ1-6. The CDR3 has 15 amino acids. Germline CDR1 and CDR2: SGHVS and FQNEAQ. The CDR3 sequence is CASSLLRQNNSPLHF.

J is TRBJ1-3 and V is TRBV6-1. This CDR3 spans 12 amino acids. CDR1 is MNHNS, CDR2 SASEGT, per germline. The chain's CDR3 is CASGSRGNTIYF.

The genes are TRBV12-3 or TRBV12-4 and TRBJ2-5; as DNA is missing, the TRBD1 call by TCRdb cannot be tested. The CDR3 length is 15 residues. Here the CDR3 reads CASSFGTGGFETQYF.

This chain joins TRBV6-1 and TRBJ2-1; absent DNA, TCRdb's TRBD1 call cannot be checked. CDR1 is MNHNS and CDR2 is SASEGT in the germline V gene. There are 16 residues in the CDR3. CDR3 region: CASNPVPGQGYNEQFF.

The V gene is TRBV28, the J gene TRBJ2-3. The germline V gene encodes CDR1 MDHEN and CDR2 SYDVKM. This CDR3 comprises 14 residues. The chain's CDR3 is CASSARAMHNTQYF.

The chain recombines TRBV15 with TRBJ1-1; TCRdb gives TRBD1 as the D gene, but with no DNA this cannot be confirmed. The CDR3 has 14 residues. CDR1 LNHNV and CDR2 YYDKDF come from the germline V gene (reference sequence). The CDR3 loop reads CATSRGDRATEAFF.

The genes are TRBV4-1 and TRBJ2-1. This CDR3 contains 13 residues. Per the germline V gene, CDR1 is MGHRA and CDR2 is YSYEKL. This CDR3 is CASSQVRTSGSLF.

The chain joins TRBV29-1 to TRBJ2-5; with no DNA, the TCRdb D assignment of TRBD2 cannot be verified. The germline V gene encodes CDR1 SQVTM and CDR2 ANQGSEA. This CDR3 comprises 13 residues. CDR3 loop: CSVDSAPQETQYF.

This chain joins TRBV10-1 and TRBJ2-7; the D gene TCRdb calls, TRBD2, cannot be checked with no DNA. Germline CDR1 is WNHNN and CDR2 is SYGVQD (reference sequence). The CDR3 loop spans 13 amino acids. The CDR3 sequence is CASSGLAGGEQYF.